Below, 3 T cell receptor beta chains from the same sample are listed, as sequenced in a study of T cell repertoires in cytomegalovirus infection. TCRdb passed the reads through MiXCR, listing each CDR3 protein once. The profile shows about 570,000 distinct CDR3 sequences, over 35% of them singletons. These TCRs are of unknown antigen specificity. Source: cultured PBMCs, taken from culture after CMV antigen stimulation. The receptors here all came from a human donor in good health (CMV status not recorded). Some clones in this sample may be carry-over from other donors' samples.

This clonotype has just one count. The chain joins TRBV6-2 or TRBV6-3 to TRBJ1-1; TRBD1 might be the D (5 bases). The CDR3 spans 14 residues. Germline V CDR1 and CDR2: MNHEY, SVGEGT. V was pared by 2 bases and J by 3 bases, with 10 bases between. CDR3 sequence (DNA): TGTGCCAGCAGTTACGGTCGGGGGGACACTGAAGCTTTCTTT. Protein: CASSYGRGDTEAFF.

This clonotype was detected once. The chain combines TRBV5-1 with TRBJ1-4; the D gene is possibly TRBD1 (6 bases). The length of the CDR3 is 15 residues. Germline-derived CDR1 and CDR2 are SGHRS and YFSETQ. Trimming shortened V by 4 bases and J by 5 bases, and 15 bases separated the two germline ends. In DNA, the CDR3 is TGCGCCAGCAGCCCCGACAGGCGGAGAAATGAAAAACTGTTTTTT. Translating it yields CASSPDRRRNEKLFF.

This clonotype was counted between two and nine times. The V and J genes are TRBV7-2 and TRBJ2-1; tentatively, D is TRBD2 (7 bases). The CDR3 loop spans 17 amino acids. V lost 4 bases to trimming and J lost 5 bases, with 21 bases between them. Germline CDR1 and CDR2: SGHTA and FQGNSA. CDR3 nucleotides: TGTGCCAGCAGCTCTCTGGGGGCCGGGGGGAAAGACAATGAGCAGTTCTTC. Translating it yields CASSSLGAGGKDNEQFF.